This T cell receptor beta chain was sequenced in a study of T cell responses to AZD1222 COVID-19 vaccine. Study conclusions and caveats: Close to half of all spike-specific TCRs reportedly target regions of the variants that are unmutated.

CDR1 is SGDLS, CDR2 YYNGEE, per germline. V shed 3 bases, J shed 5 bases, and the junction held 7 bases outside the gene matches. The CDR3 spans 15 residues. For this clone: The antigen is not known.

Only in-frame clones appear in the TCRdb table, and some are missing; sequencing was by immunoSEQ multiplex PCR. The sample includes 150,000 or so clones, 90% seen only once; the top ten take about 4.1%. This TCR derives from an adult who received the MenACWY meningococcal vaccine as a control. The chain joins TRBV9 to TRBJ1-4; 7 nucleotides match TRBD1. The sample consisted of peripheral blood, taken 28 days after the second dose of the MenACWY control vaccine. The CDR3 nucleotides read TGTGCCAGCAGCGCTCGGGACAGTCTAAATGAAAAACTGTTTTTT. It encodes CASSARDSLNEKLFF.